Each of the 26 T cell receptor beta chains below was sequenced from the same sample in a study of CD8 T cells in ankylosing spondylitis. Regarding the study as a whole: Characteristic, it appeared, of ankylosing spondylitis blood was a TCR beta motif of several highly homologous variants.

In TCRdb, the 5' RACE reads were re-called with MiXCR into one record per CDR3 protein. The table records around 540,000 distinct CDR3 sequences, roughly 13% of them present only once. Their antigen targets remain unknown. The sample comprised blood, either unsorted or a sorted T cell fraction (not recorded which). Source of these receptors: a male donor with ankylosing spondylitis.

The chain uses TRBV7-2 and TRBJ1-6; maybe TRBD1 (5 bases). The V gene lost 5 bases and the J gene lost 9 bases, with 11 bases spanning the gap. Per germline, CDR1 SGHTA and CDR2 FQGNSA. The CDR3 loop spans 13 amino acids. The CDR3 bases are TGTGCCAGCAGCCCCGGGGGTGGTTCACCCCTCCACTTT. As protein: CASSPGGGSPLHF.

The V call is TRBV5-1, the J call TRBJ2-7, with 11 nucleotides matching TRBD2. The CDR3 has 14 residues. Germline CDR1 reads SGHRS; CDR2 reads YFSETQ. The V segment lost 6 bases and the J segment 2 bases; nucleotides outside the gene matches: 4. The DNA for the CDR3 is TGCGCCAGCAAGACTAGCGGGGCAACCTACGAGCAGTACTTC. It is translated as CASKTSGATYEQYF.

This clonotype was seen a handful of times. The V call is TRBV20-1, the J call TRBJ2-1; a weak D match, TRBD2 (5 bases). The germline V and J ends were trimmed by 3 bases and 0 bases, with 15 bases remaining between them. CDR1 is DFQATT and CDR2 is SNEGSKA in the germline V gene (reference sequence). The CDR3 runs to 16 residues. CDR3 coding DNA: TGCAGTGCTAGGGGCGGAGGACCCAGCTCCTACAATGAGCAGTTCTTC. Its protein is CSARGGGPSSYNEQFF.

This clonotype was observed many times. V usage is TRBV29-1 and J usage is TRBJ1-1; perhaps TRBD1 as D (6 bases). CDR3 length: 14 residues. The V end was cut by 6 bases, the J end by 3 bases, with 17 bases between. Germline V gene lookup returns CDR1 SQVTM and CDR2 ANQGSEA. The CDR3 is CSVPQGGIYTEAFF. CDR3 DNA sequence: TGCAGCGTCCCCCAAGGGGGTATCTACACTGAAGCTTTCTTT.

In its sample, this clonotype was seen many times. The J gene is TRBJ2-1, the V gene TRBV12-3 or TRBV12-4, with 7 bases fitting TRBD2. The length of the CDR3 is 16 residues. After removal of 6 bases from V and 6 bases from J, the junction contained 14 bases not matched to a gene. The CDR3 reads CASSPSSGLSANEQFF. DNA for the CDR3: TGTGCCAGCAGCCCCTCTAGCGGCCTCAGCGCCAATGAGCAGTTCTTC.

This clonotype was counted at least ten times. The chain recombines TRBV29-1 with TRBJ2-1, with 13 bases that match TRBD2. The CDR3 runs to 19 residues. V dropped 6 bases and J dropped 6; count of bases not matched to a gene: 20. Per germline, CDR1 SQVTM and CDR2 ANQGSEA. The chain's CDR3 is CSVSPTGLAGARPSNEQFF. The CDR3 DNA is TGCAGCGTCTCTCCCACCGGACTAGCGGGAGCTCGACCTAGCAATGAGCAGTTCTTC.

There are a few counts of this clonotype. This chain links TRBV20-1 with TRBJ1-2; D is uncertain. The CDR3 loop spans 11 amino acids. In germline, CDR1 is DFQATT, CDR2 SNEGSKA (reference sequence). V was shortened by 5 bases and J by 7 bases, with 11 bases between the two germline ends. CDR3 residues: CSAPREVGYTF. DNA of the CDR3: TGCAGTGCTCCGAGGGAGGTTGGCTACACCTTC.

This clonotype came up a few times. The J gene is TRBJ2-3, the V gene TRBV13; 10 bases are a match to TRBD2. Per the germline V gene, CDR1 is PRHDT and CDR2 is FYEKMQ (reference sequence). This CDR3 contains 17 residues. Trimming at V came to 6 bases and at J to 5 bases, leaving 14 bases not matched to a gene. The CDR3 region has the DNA TGTGCCAGCAGTGCCCCGGCTAGCGGGAGTCGAGGAGATACGCAGTATTTT. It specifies CASSAPASGSRGDTQYF.

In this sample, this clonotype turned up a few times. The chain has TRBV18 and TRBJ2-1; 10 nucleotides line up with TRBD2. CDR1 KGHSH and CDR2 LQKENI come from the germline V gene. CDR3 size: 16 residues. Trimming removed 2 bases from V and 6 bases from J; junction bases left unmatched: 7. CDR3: CASSPGGSGRVNEQFF. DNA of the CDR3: TGTGCCAGCTCACCAGGAGGCAGCGGGAGGGTCAATGAGCAGTTCTTC. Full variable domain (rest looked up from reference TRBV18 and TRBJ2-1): NAGVMQNPRHLVRRRGQEARLRCSPMKGHSHVYWYRQLPEEGLKFMVYLQKENIIDESGMPKERFSAEFPKEGPSILRIQQVVRGDSAAYFCASSPGGSGRVNEQFFGPGTRLTVL.

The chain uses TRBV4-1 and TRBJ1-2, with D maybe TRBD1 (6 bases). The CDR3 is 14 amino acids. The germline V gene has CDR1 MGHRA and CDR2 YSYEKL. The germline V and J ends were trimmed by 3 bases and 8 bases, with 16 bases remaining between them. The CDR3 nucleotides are TGCGCCAGCAGCCATAATCAGGGGAGCGGCGGCTACACCTTC. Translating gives CASSHNQGSGGYTF.

The CDR3, as DNA: TGTGCCAGCAGCTCGCAGGGGTTTGGCTACACCTTC. Translation gives CASSSQGFGYTF. The chain joins TRBV7-2 to TRBJ1-2, with a tentative D call TRBD1 (6 bases). The CDR3 totals 12 residues. Germline loops: CDR1 SGHTA, CDR2 FQGNSA. Trimming left V 4 bases short and J 7 bases short, with 10 bases between.

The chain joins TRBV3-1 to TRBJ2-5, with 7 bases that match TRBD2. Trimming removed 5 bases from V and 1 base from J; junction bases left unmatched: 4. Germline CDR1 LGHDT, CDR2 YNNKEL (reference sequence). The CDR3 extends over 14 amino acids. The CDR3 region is CASSYRLAQETQYF. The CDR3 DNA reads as TGTGCCAGCAGCTATCGACTAGCCCAAGAGACCCAGTACTTC.

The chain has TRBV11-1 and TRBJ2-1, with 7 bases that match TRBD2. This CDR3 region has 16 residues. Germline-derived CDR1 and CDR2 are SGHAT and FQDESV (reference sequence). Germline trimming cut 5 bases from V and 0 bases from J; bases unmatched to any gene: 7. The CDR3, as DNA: TGTGCCAGCAGCCTCGGGGAGGGTTACTCCTACAATGAGCAGTTCTTC. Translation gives CASSLGEGYSYNEQFF.

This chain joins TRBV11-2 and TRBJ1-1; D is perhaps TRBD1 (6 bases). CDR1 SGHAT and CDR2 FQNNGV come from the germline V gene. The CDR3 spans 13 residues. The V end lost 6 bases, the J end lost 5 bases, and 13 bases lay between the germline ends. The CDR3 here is CASSYTGRTEAFF. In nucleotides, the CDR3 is TGTGCCAGCAGTTACACAGGGCGGACTGAAGCTTTCTTT.

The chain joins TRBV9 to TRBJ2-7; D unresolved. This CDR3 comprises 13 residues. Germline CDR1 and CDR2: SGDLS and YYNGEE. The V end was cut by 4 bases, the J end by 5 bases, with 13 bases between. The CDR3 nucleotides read TGTGCCAGCAGCCCACACCTAAAAGACGAGCAGTACTTC. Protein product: CASSPHLKDEQYF.

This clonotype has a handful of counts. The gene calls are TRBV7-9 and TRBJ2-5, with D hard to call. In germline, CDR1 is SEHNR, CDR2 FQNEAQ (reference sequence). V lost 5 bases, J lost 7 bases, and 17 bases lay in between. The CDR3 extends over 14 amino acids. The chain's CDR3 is CASSTTDTLGTQYF. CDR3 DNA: TGTGCCAGCAGCACAACCGACACCCTCGGGACCCAGTACTTC.

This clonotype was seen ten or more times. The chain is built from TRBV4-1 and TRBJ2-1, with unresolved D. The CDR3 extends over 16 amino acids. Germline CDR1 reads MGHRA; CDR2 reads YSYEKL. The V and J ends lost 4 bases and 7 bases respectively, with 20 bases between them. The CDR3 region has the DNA TGCGCCAGCAGCCTCCAGGACGTAGGGCGACTGAATGAGCAGTTCTTC. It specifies CASSLQDVGRLNEQFF.

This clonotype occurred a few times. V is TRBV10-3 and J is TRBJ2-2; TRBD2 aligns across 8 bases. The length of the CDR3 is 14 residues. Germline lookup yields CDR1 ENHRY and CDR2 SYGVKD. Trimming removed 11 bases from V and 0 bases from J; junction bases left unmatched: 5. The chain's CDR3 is CAATTSANTGELFF. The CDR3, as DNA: TGTGCCGCGACGACTAGCGCGAACACCGGGGAGCTGTTTTTT.

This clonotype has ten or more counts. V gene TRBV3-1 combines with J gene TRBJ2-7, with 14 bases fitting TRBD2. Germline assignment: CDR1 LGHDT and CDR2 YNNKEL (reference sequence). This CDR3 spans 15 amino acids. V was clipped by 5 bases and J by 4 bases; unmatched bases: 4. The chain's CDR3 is CASSWGLAGAYEQYF. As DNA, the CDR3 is TGTGCCAGCAGCTGGGGACTAGCGGGAGCATACGAGCAGTACTTC.

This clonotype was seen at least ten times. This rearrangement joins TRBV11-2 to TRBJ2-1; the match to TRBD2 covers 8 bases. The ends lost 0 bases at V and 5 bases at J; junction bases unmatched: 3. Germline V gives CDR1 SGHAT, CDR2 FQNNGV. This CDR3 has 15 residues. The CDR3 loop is CASSLELADNNEQFF. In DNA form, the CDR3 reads TGTGCCAGCAGCTTAGAACTAGCGGATAACAATGAGCAGTTCTTC.

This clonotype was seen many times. The CDR3 is CASSERVATETQYF. In DNA form, the CDR3 reads TGTGCCAGCAGTGAAAGGGTCGCCACAGAGACCCAGTACTTC. The chain employs TRBV2 and TRBJ2-5; D uncertain. Germline V gene data show CDR1 as SNHLY and CDR2 as FYNNEI. V lost 2 bases and J lost 4, with 11 bases in between. The CDR3 totals 14 residues.

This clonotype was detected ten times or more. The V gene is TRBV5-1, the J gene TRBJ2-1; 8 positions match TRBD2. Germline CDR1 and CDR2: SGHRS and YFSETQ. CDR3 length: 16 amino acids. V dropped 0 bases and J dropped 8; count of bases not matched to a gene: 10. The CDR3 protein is CASSLVGSGTYDEQFF. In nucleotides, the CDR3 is TGCGCCAGCAGCTTGGTTGGTAGCGGGACGTACGATGAGCAGTTCTTC.

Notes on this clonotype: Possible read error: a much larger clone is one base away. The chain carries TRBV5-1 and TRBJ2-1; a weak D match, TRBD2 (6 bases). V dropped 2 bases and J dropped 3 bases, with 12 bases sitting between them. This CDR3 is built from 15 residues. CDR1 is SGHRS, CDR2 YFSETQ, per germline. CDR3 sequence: CASSFRDWGYNEQFF. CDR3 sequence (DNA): TGCGCCAGCAGCTTCCGGGACTGGGGCTACAATGAGCAGTTCTTC.

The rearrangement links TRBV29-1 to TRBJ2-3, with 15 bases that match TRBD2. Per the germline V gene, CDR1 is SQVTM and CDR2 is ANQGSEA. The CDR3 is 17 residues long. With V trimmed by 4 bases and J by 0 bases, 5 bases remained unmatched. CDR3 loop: CSVGGLAGGLSTDTQYF. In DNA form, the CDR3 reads TGCAGCGTTGGGGGACTAGCGGGAGGCCTGAGCACAGATACGCAGTATTTT.

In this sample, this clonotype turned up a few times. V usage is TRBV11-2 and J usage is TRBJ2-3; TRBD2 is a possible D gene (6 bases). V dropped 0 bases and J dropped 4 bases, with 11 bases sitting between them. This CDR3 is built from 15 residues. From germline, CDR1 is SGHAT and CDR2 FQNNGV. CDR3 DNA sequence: TGTGCCAGCAGCTTAGATGGAGGGTCGTCAGATACGCAGTATTTT. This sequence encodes CASSLDGGSSDTQYF.

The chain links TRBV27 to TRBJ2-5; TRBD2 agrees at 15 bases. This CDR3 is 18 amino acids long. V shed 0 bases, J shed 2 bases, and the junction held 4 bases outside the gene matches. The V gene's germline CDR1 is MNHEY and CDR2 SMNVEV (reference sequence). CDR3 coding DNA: TGTGCCAGCAGTTTATCCCCTGGACTAGCGGGAGGGCAAGAGACCCAGTACTTC. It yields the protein CASSLSPGLAGGQETQYF.